The clone carrying this TCR beta chain has ten or more counts. These data come from a study of T cells in Graves' hyperthyroidism and ophthalmopathy. From germline, CDR1 is SNHLY and CDR2 FYNNEI. This CDR3 contains 15 residues. V trimming: 4 bases; J trimming: 0 bases; junction bases outside the gene matches: 5. Graves' hyperthyroidism was deemed stable absent ophthalmopathy progression within 18 months. TCR beta CDR3 regions were amplified from RNA transcripts. The TCR CDR3 first-round RT-PCR relied on the HTBI primer set. TCRdb re-analysed the multiplex PCR reads in MiXCR, keeping a single row per CDR3 protein. The data hold just over 550,000 distinct CDR3 sequences, with 46% observed a single time.

The gene calls are TRBV2 and TRBJ1-2; 7 bases are a match to TRBD1. What was sequenced was peripheral blood or thyroid tissue (not recorded which). This receptor was obtained from a woman younger than 35 with Graves' hyperthyroidism. For the CDR3, the DNA is TGTGCCAGCAGTGCCACAGGGGCATCTAACTATGGCTACACCTTC. It encodes CASSATGASNYGYTF.